These 28 T cell receptor beta chains came from one sample sequenced in a study of T cells expressing NK-cell markers. Using the 5' RACE reads, TCRdb records one entry per CDR3 protein without DNA. This sample's table has some 450,000 distinct CDR3 sequences. Sequencing was performed on blood T cells: a sorted CD56 or NKG2C T cell subset, CD4+ or CD8+ T cells, or bulk PBMC T cells (not recorded which). These receptors were collected from a woman aged 18-70 years in good health.

The genes are TRBV24-1 and TRBJ2-7. The germline V gene encodes CDR1 KGHDR and CDR2 SFDVKD. This CDR3 has 11 amino acids. CDR3: CATGGPYEQYF.

The chain employs TRBV20-1 and TRBJ1-1; without DNA, the TCRdb call of TRBD1 cannot be checked. The germline V gene encodes CDR1 DFQATT and CDR2 SNEGSKA (reference sequence). The CDR3 is 14 amino acids. CDR3 residues: CSARDGQGYTEAFF.

The chain combines TRBV7-9 with TRBJ1-1; TCRdb calls TRBD1, which cannot be checked without DNA. The CDR3 extends over 14 amino acids. Germline V lookup: CDR1 SEHNR, CDR2 FQNEAQ (reference sequence). The CDR3 protein is CASSFGQGFAEAFF.

The rearrangement joins TRBV7-6 to TRBJ1-2. Germline lookup yields CDR1 SGHVS and CDR2 FNYEAQ. The CDR3 sequence is 13 residues long. This CDR3 is CASSFHQGAGYTF.

The genes are TRBV25-1 and TRBJ2-7; TCRdb gives TRBD2 as the D gene, but with no DNA this cannot be confirmed. This CDR3 region has 13 residues. CDR1 is MGHDK, CDR2 SYGVNS, per germline. CDR3 region: CASSNWREDEQYF.

CDR3: CASSPSRIAGDHYEQYF. The chain recombines TRBV6-2 or TRBV6-3 with TRBJ2-7; the TCRdb D gene call, TRBD2, has no DNA to confirm it. This CDR3 is 17 amino acids long. Germline CDR1 and CDR2: MNHEY and SVGEGT.

The chain uses TRBV20-1 and TRBJ1-1; TCRdb outputs TRBD1, but without DNA this stays unchecked. CDR3 length equals 15 residues. CDR1 is DFQATT and CDR2 is SNEGSKA in the germline V gene (reference sequence). The CDR3 region is CSAKQVQGKGTEAFF.

J is TRBJ1-2 and V is TRBV20-1; TCRdb returns TRBD1, unconfirmable since there is no DNA. The V gene's germline CDR1 is DFQATT and CDR2 SNEGSKA (reference sequence). The CDR3 length is 11 residues. CDR3 sequence: CSANDRGGYTF.

The chain has TRBV20-1 and TRBJ2-4; the D call of TRBD2 rests on TCRdb alone, since no DNA is present to check it. The CDR3 contains 15 residues. CDR1 and CDR2 (germline): DFQATT, SNEGSKA (reference sequence). The CDR3 is CSARDQRGTKNIQYF.

The V gene is TRBV18, the J gene TRBJ2-5; TCRdb's D gene call, TRBD2, goes unchecked for lack of DNA. This CDR3 contains 15 residues. In germline, CDR1 is KGHSH, CDR2 LQKENI. CDR3 in amino acids: CASSPRLADQETQYF.

The CDR3 here is CSVESAGSKNIQYF. This chain uses TRBV29-1 with TRBJ2-4; no DNA is available, so the TRBD2 call from TCRdb remains unchecked. CDR1 SQVTM and CDR2 ANQGSEA come from the germline V gene. The CDR3 consists of 14 residues.

The rearrangement uses TRBV12-3 or TRBV12-4 and TRBJ2-7. The CDR3 consists of 15 residues. The CDR3 is CASSLGLYSSYEQYF.

This rearrangement joins TRBV10-3 to TRBJ2-3; TCRdb names TRBD1, which stays unverified in the absence of DNA. The CDR3 loop spans 14 amino acids. CDR1 is ENHRY and CDR2 is SYGVKD in the germline V gene. CDR3 protein: CAISPSGGIDTQYF.

The rearrangement joins TRBV5-1 to TRBJ2-1; TCRdb's assignment of TRBD2 cannot be checked, as there is no DNA. The CDR3 runs to 15 residues. The V gene's germline CDR1 is SGHRS and CDR2 YFSETQ. The CDR3 loop reads CASSLISGGYNEQFF.

The chain combines TRBV12-3 or TRBV12-4 with TRBJ1-4. This CDR3 is built from 15 residues. CDR3 amino acids: CASSNPSGVNEKLFF.

The chain employs TRBV9 and TRBJ1-1. The CDR3 sequence is 15 residues long. Germline assignment: CDR1 SGDLS and CDR2 YYNGEE. The CDR3 protein is CASSVGWDMNTEAFF.

CDR3 in amino acids: CSANPPGQGPNEQFF. This sequence joins TRBV20-1 and TRBJ2-1; TCRdb picks TRBD1, but there is no DNA to check that call. Germline CDR1 is DFQATT and CDR2 is SNEGSKA (reference sequence). The CDR3 has 15 amino acids.

V usage is TRBV20-1 and J usage is TRBJ2-3; lacking DNA, the TRBD2 call made by TCRdb goes unchecked. CDR1 and CDR2 from the germline V gene are DFQATT and SNEGSKA (reference sequence). The CDR3 has 16 residues. CDR3 sequence: CSARDFALAGTDTQYF.

The CDR3 here is CASRPESGEQYF. This chain links TRBV7-9 with TRBJ2-7. The CDR3 is 12 amino acids. Germline lookup yields CDR1 SEHNR and CDR2 FQNEAQ (reference sequence).

The chain uses TRBV12-3 or TRBV12-4 and TRBJ2-1; TCRdb's D call, TRBD2, is unchecked because there is no DNA. This CDR3 is 19 amino acids long. CDR3 sequence: CASTPLSGLAAPTYNEQFF.

V is TRBV5-1 and J is TRBJ2-2; the TRBD1 assignment by TCRdb is unverifiable without DNA. Looked up from germline, CDR1 is SGHRS and CDR2 is YFSETQ. The CDR3 has 13 amino acids. This CDR3 reads CASTEGDTGELFF.

The chain carries TRBV27 and TRBJ2-2; TCRdb outputs TRBD2, but without DNA this stays unchecked. The CDR3 covers 16 residues. Germline CDR1 is MNHEY and CDR2 is SMNVEV (reference sequence). The CDR3 here is CASSPWTSGATGELFF.

The chain uses TRBV5-1 and TRBJ2-2; as DNA is missing, the TRBD1 call by TCRdb cannot be tested. CDR1 is SGHRS and CDR2 is YFSETQ in the germline V gene. The CDR3 runs 15 residues. CDR3 region: CASRRGGPNTGELFF.

The J gene is TRBJ2-6, the V gene TRBV30; TCRdb's D gene call, TRBD2, goes unchecked for lack of DNA. The V gene's germline CDR1 is GTSNPN and CDR2 SVGIG (reference sequence). This CDR3 comprises 16 residues. The CDR3 here is CAWIPRMVSGANVLTF.

The rearrangement uses TRBV5-1 and TRBJ2-3. This CDR3 is built from 13 residues. From germline, CDR1 is SGHRS and CDR2 YFSETQ. CDR3 loop: CASSSDTLDTQYF.

This chain links TRBV20-1 with TRBJ2-1; absent DNA, TCRdb's TRBD1 call cannot be checked. Germline V lookup: CDR1 DFQATT, CDR2 SNEGSKA (reference sequence). CDR3 length: 15 residues. CDR3 amino acids: CSAPPDRGSYNEQFF.

The genes are TRBV10-3 and TRBJ2-7; TCRdb gives TRBD2 as the D gene, but with no DNA this cannot be confirmed. This CDR3 contains 15 residues. Germline V gene data show CDR1 as ENHRY and CDR2 as SYGVKD. The CDR3: CATGRAQASSYEQYF.

This rearrangement joins TRBV20-1 to TRBJ1-4; lacking DNA, the TRBD1 call made by TCRdb goes unchecked. Germline CDR1 reads DFQATT; CDR2 reads SNEGSKA (reference sequence). This CDR3 is 14 amino acids long. This CDR3 is CSARATGFKEKLFF.